This T cell receptor (beta chain) was found in a study of cytomegalovirus exposure and HLA in healthy donors. General observations from the study: A later analysis associated some 16,000 TCR beta sequences with HLA alleles at a 0.05 false discovery rate.

PCR was performed using 60 Vbeta and 13 Jbeta primers. Generated by immunoSEQ multiplex PCR, the TCRdb table keeps only in-frame clones and is missing some. This table holds 55,000 to 80,000 clones, less than 75% found once. The CDR3 contains 15 residues. J was trimmed by 0 bases and V by 0 bases; bases with no gene match: 2. Germline V lookup: CDR1 SGHRS, CDR2 YFSETQ. There are a few counts of this clone. Antigen specificity is unknown. The sequence derives from a man aged 45-60 years in good health and CMV-seropositive. The chain employs TRBV5-1 and TRBJ2-5; 7 bases align to TRBD1. Sequenced: PBMCs. This CDR3 is CASSLGTGNQETQYF. CDR3 sequence (DNA): TGCGCCAGCAGCTTGGGGACAGGTAACCAAGAGACCCAGTACTTC. Drawing the rest from reference TRBV5-1 and TRBJ2-5, the complete variable domain is KAGVTQTPRYLIKTRGQQVTLSCSPISGHRSVSWYQQTPGQGLQFLFEYFSETQRNKGNFPGRFSGRQFSNSRSEMNVSTLELGDSALYLCASSLGTGNQETQYFGPGTRLLVL.